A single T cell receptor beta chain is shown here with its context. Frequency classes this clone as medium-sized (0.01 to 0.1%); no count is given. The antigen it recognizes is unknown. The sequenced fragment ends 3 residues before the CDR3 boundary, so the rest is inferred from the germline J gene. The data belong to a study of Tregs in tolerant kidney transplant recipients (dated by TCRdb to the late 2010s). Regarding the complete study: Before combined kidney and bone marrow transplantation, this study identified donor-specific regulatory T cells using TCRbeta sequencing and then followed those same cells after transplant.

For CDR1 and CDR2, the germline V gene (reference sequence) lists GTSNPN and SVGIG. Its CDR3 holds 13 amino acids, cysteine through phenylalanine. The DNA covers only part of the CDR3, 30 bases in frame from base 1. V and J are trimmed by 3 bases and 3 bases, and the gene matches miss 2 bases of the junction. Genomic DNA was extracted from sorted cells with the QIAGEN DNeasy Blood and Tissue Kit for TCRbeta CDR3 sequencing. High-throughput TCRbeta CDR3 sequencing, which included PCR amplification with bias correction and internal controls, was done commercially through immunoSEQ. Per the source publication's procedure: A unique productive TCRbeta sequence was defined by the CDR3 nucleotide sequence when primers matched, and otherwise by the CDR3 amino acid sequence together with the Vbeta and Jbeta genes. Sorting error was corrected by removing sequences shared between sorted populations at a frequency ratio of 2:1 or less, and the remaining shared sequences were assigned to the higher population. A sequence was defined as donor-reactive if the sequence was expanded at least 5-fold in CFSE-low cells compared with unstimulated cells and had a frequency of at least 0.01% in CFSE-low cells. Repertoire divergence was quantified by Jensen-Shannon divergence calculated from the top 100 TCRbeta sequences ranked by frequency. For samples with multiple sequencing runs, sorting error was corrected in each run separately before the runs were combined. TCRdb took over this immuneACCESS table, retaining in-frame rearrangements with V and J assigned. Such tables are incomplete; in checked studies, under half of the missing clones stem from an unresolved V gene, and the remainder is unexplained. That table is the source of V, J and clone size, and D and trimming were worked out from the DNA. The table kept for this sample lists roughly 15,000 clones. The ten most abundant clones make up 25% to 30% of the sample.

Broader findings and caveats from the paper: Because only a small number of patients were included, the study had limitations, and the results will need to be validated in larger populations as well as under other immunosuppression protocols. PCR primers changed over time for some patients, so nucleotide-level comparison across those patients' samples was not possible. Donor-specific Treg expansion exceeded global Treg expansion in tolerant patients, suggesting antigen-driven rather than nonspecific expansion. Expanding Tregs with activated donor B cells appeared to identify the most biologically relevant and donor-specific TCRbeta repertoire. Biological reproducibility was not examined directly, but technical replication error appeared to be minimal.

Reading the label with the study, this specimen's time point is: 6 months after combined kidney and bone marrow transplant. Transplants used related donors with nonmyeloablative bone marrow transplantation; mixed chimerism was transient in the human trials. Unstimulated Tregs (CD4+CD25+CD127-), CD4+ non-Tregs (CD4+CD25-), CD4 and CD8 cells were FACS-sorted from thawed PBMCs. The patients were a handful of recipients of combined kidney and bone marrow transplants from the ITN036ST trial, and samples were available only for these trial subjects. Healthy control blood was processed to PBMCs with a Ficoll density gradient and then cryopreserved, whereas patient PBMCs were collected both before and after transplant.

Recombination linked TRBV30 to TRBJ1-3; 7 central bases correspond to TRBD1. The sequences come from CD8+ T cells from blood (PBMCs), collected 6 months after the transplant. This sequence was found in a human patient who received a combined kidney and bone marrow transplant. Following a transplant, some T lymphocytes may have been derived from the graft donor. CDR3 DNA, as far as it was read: TGTGCCTGGAGAGGGACAGTTGGAAACACC. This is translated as CAWRGTVGNT. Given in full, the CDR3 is CAWRGTVGNTIYF.